This is a list of T cell receptor beta chains from one sample in a study of blood T cell repertoires in COVID-19. Produced via immunoSEQ multiplex PCR; TCRdb's table is partial and in-frame only. The repertoire has approximately 150,000 clones, about nine tenths of them found once; the top ten carry around 3.9%. What was sequenced was peripheral blood. These receptor sequences come from a woman in her fifties or sixties who had recovered from COVID-19. Both conserved end residues are part of each CDR3. The order of the fields is D gene, clone size, V gene, J gene, CDR3 protein, CDR3 DNA. D genes are given only for firm matches. A clone size is listed for some rows: how often the clone was seen (once, few, many), or a class if it is expanded.

>-|-|TRBV18|TRBJ1-2
CASSPPFPRSANYGYTF
TGTGCCAGCTCACCACCCTTCCCGCGGTCAGCTAACTATGGCTACACCTTC
>-|-|TRBV7-8|TRBJ1-2
CASSPGGRRLGNYGYTF
TGTGCCAGCAGCCCGGGGGGGAGACGGCTGGGTAACTATGGCTACACCTTC
>TRBD1|few|TRBV7-9|TRBJ1-2
CASSQQGHGYTF
TGTGCCAGCAGTCAACAGGGGCATGGCTACACCTTC
>TRBD1|once|TRBV5-1|TRBJ2-3
CASSLTPRGTGEVDTQYF
TGCGCCAGCAGCTTGACCCCCAGGGGGACAGGTGAGGTGGATACGCAGTATTTT
>-|few|TRBV27|TRBJ2-5
CASSSYLTGLETQYF
TGTGCCAGCAGCTCCTACCTTACAGGGTTGGAGACCCAGTACTTC
>-|-|TRBV28|TRBJ1-3
CASSPGHLTNSGNTIYF
TGTGCCAGCAGTCCGGGACACCTAACGAACTCTGGAAACACCATATATTTT
>TRBD1|once|TRBV5-1|TRBJ1-6
CASSPETGWNSPLHF
TGCGCCAGCAGCCCGGAGACAGGGTGGAATTCACCCCTCCACTTT
>-|-|TRBV7-3|TRBJ1-1
CASSSLGENTEAFF
TGTGCCAGCAGCTCCCTCGGGGAGAACACTGAAGCTTTCTTT
>TRBD1|-|TRBV13|TRBJ1-3
CASSRRGQGVYSGNTIYF
TGTGCCAGCAGCCGACGAGGACAGGGCGTCTACTCTGGAAACACCATATATTTT
>-|once|TRBV5-6|TRBJ2-5
CASHLAQETQYF
TGTGCCAGCCACCTAGCACAAGAGACCCAGTACTTC
>-|-|TRBV27|TRBJ2-1
CASTSELAGSSYNEQFF
TGTGCCAGCACCTCAGAACTGGCAGGCAGCTCCTACAATGAGCAGTTCTTC
>TRBD2|-|TRBV30|TRBJ2-3
CARGGPGGGDTQYF
TGTGCCCGGGGGGGTCCCGGGGGAGGGGATACGCAGTATTTT
>TRBD1|-|TRBV6-5|TRBJ2-1
CASRPTGGIEQFF
TGTGCCAGCAGACCGACAGGGGGCATTGAGCAGTTCTTC
>TRBD1|-|TRBV24-1|TRBJ2-1
CATSPGQALLGSYNEQFF
TGTGCCACCAGCCCGGGACAGGCCCTATTAGGCTCCTACAATGAGCAGTTCTTC
>TRBD1|-|TRBV5-4|TRBJ2-7
CASSLPSAQGAEQYF
TGTGCCAGCAGCTTGCCCAGCGCACAGGGGGCAGAGCAGTACTTC
>-|-|TRBV3-1/TRBV3-2|TRBJ2-1
CASSRNQGNEQFF
TGTGCCAGCAGCCGAAATCAGGGGAATGAGCAGTTCTTC
>TRBD2|-|TRBV5-1|TRBJ2-1
CASSLEAGRVFEQFF
TGCGCCAGCAGCTTGGAGGCAGGGAGGGTTTTTGAGCAGTTCTTC
>-|-|TRBV29-1|TRBJ1-2
CSVDITENNYGYTF
TGCAGCGTTGATATTACAGAAAATAACTATGGCTACACCTTC
>-|-|TRBV5-1|TRBJ2-5
CASSLQGQETQYF
TGCGCCAGCAGCCTACAGGGTCAAGAGACCCAGTACTTC
>TRBD2|-|TRBV18|TRBJ2-7
CASSPPGGSNEQYF
TGTGCCAGCTCCCCCCCCGGGGGGTCGAACGAGCAGTACTTC
>-|-|TRBV7-3|TRBJ1-6
CASSLGGSSYNSPLHF
TGTGCCAGCAGCTTAGGCGGAAGCTCCTATAATTCACCCCTCCACTTT
>TRBD1|-|TRBV11-2|TRBJ1-2
CASSLDPPGQNYGYTF
TGTGCCAGCAGCTTAGACCCTCCGGGACAGAACTATGGCTACACCTTC
>-|-|TRBV5-4|TRBJ1-6
CASSPGGERSYNSPLHF
TGTGCCAGCAGCCCTGGCGGGGAGCGGTCCTATAATTCACCCCTCCACTTT
>TRBD1|-|TRBV19|TRBJ1-5
CASSITDRDNQPQHF
TGTGCCAGTAGTATCACGGACAGGGATAATCAGCCCCAGCATTTT
>TRBD2|-|TRBV7-9|TRBJ2-1
CASSVGLAGGNEQFF
TGTGCCAGCAGCGTGGGACTAGCGGGGGGGAATGAGCAGTTCTTC
>-|-|TRBV6-5|TRBJ1-2
CASRGQQIYGYTF
TGTGCCAGCAGAGGACAGCAAATCTATGGCTACACCTTC
>TRBD2|-|TRBV2|TRBJ2-5
CASSGQLAAQETQYF
TGTGCCAGCAGTGGGCAACTAGCGGCACAAGAGACCCAGTACTTC
>-|-|TRBV28|TRBJ1-1
CASSSPALRGNTEAFF
TGTGCCAGCAGTAGCCCCGCGCTTAGGGGGAACACTGAAGCTTTCTTT
>-|-|TRBV5-5|TRBJ1-5
CASSLADSNQPQHF
TGTGCCAGCAGCTTGGCAGATAGCAATCAGCCCCAGCATTTT
>-|-|TRBV9|TRBJ2-6
CASSVQGSGPNVLTF
TGTGCCAGCAGCGTTCAGGGAAGTGGGCCCAACGTCCTGACTTTC
>TRBD2|-|TRBV3-1/TRBV3-2|TRBJ2-5
CASRPWGGSEETQYF
TGTGCCAGCAGACCATGGGGGGGATCAGAAGAGACCCAGTACTTC
>TRBD1|-|TRBV19|TRBJ2-1
CASSTRTGAYNEQFF
TGTGCCAGTAGTACGCGGACAGGGGCCTACAATGAGCAGTTCTTC
>TRBD2|-|TRBV11-1|TRBJ2-7
CASSRGRGGYEQYF
TGTGCCAGCAGCAGAGGTCGGGGGGGTTACGAGCAGTACTTC
>TRBD1|-|TRBV6-2/TRBV6-3|TRBJ1-1
CASSLRTGGAGGNTEAFF
TGTGCCAGCAGCCTCCGGACAGGGGGCGCGGGTGGGAACACTGAAGCTTTCTTT
>-|-|TRBV3-1/TRBV3-2|TRBJ2-1
CASSQAGLIHEQFF
TGTGCCAGCAGCCAAGCCGGACTTATTCATGAGCAGTTCTTC
>-|-|TRBV11-3|TRBJ2-6
CASSQDSSGANVLTF
TGTGCCAGCAGCCAGGACAGCTCTGGGGCCAACGTCCTGACTTTC
>TRBD2|-|TRBV3-1/TRBV3-2|TRBJ2-1
CASSRGLAPYNEQFF
TGTGCCAGCAGCCGGGGACTAGCGCCCTACAATGAGCAGTTCTTC
>TRBD1|-|TRBV4-1|TRBJ1-4
CASRPPGTGHEKLFF
TGCGCCAGCAGGCCTCCCGGGACAGGCCACGAAAAACTGTTTTTT
>-|-|TRBV2|TRBJ2-3
CASSDWGSVADTQYF
TGTGCCAGCAGTGATTGGGGTAGCGTCGCAGATACGCAGTATTTT
>-|few|TRBV5-4|TRBJ1-2
CASSWRDSGYGYTF
TGTGCCAGCAGCTGGAGGGACTCCGGCTATGGCTACACCTTC
>TRBD2|-|TRBV3-1/TRBV3-2|TRBJ2-2
CASSQARGLSNNPDNGAGELFF
TGTGCCAGCAGCCAAGCTAGGGGACTATCCAACAACCCGGACAATGGGGCCGGGGAGCTGTTTTTT
>-|-|TRBV7-8|TRBJ2-3
CASGKRGTDTQYF
TGTGCCAGCGGGAAGCGGGGCACAGATACGCAGTATTTT
>TRBD2|-|TRBV5-1|TRBJ2-5
CASSLALAGGMETQYF
TGCGCCAGCAGCTTGGCTTTAGCGGGGGGCATGGAGACCCAGTACTTC
>TRBD2|-|TRBV6-1|TRBJ2-2
CASSDTRGGPGELFF
TGTGCCAGCAGTGATACGCGGGGGGGTCCCGGGGAGCTGTTTTTT
>-|-|TRBV5-4|TRBJ2-2
CASSLDITGELFF
TGTGCCAGCAGCTTGGATATCACCGGGGAGCTGTTTTTT
>TRBD1|-|TRBV30|TRBJ2-2
CAWNHGQGGTGELFF
TGTGCCTGGAACCACGGACAGGGAGGAACCGGGGAGCTGTTTTTT
>-|-|TRBV30|TRBJ2-7
CAWSFAGPGREQYF
TGTGCCTGGAGTTTTGCGGGTCCCGGTCGGGAGCAGTACTTC
>TRBD1|-|TRBV27|TRBJ2-7
CASRVTGWSSYEQYF
TGTGCCAGCAGGGTGACAGGGTGGAGTTCCTACGAGCAGTACTTC
>TRBD2|-|TRBV29-1|TRBJ2-3
CSVATSGDGADTQYF
TGCAGCGTTGCCACTAGCGGGGACGGGGCAGATACGCAGTATTTT
>-|-|TRBV29-1|TRBJ1-2
CSVVDVAEGYTF
TGCAGCGTTGTCGATGTCGCGGAAGGCTACACCTTC
>-|-|TRBV13|TRBJ2-1
CASSLEGGAGNEQFF
TGTGCCAGCAGCTTAGAAGGGGGGGCAGGCAATGAGCAGTTCTTC
>-|-|TRBV4-3|TRBJ1-1
CASSQDRAVGGKAFF
TGCGCCAGCAGCCAAGATAGGGCGGTGGGAGGGAAAGCTTTCTTT